A single sample gave rise to the 10 T cell receptor beta chains below, sequenced in a study of shared T cell receptors in the human thymus. Sequencing used immunoSEQ multiplex PCR; TCRdb keeps in-frame clones, though not all of them. The sample lists about 500,000 clones, about 80% occurring once. These data also featured in a second study, about human thymus T cells.

The sequencing input was thymocytes. The source is a boy less than two years old with a congenital heart defect.

This sequence joins TRBV7-9 and TRBJ2-3; no definite D call. The CDR3 consists of 18 residues. With 4 bases removed from V and 0 bases from J, the gap between germline ends came to 20 bases. Germline V gene data show CDR1 as SEHNR and CDR2 as FQNEAQ (reference sequence). This CDR3 is CASSSRLFGAFSTDTQYF. CDR3 DNA sequence: TGTGCCAGCAGCTCTAGACTTTTTGGAGCCTTTAGCACAGATACGCAGTATTTT.

The chain combines TRBV9 with TRBJ1-5, with a tentative D call TRBD1 (5 bases). The CDR3 length is 16 residues. Trimming removed 3 bases at V and 1 base at J, with 14 bases between. The germline V gene has CDR1 SGDLS and CDR2 YYNGEE. This CDR3 is CASSATGRASNQPQHF. Written as DNA, the CDR3 is TGTGCCAGCAGCGCTACGGGCAGGGCGAGCAATCAGCCCCAGCATTTT.

The chain couples TRBV21-1 to TRBJ2-2; the table assigns TRBD1, which was not confirmed against the DNA. TRBV21-1 is marked as a pseudogene. The CDR3 has 14 amino acids. In DNA, the CDR3 is TGTGCCAGCAGCAAAGATGAGGGGGCGGGGGAGCTGTTTTTT. As protein: CASSKDEGAGELFF.

This chain uses TRBV5-6 with TRBJ2-1; TRBD2 aligns across 10 bases. The germline V gene encodes CDR1 SGHDT and CDR2 YYEEEE. V lost 2 bases, J lost 3 bases, and 14 bases stayed unmatched. CDR3 size: 19 residues. CDR3: CASSFKGLAGVDLYNEQFF. The CDR3 DNA reads as TGTGCCAGCAGCTTTAAGGGTCTAGCGGGAGTGGATCTCTACAATGAGCAGTTCTTC.

The chain carries TRBV2 and TRBJ2-7, with TRBD2 identical over 12 bases. V was clipped by 6 bases and J by 5 bases; unmatched bases: 5. CDR3 size: 14 residues. The germline V gene encodes CDR1 SNHLY and CDR2 FYNNEI. The CDR3 nucleotides are TGTGCCAGCAGCCTTCTAGCGGGAGGGGACGAGCAGTACTTC. It yields the protein CASSLLAGGDEQYF.

The CDR3 reads CASSKEAGGPAGANVLTF. CDR3 sequence (DNA): TGTGCCAGCAGCAAAGAAGCGGGAGGGCCGGCTGGGGCCAACGTCCTGACTTTC. This rearrangement joins TRBV21-1 to TRBJ2-6; the table's D gene call, TRBD2, was not cross checked with the DNA. TRBV21-1 counts as a pseudogene. CDR3 length: 18 amino acids.

V gene TRBV18 combines with J gene TRBJ2-5; D is uncertain. The CDR3 length is 10 residues. V shed 8 bases and J shed 3 bases, with 4 bases lying between them. Germline CDR1 is KGHSH and CDR2 is LQKENI. CDR3: CASREETQYF. Written as DNA, the CDR3 is TGTGCCAGCCGAGAAGAGACCCAGTACTTC.

The rearrangement uses TRBV27 and TRBJ2-7, with D perhaps TRBD2 (5 bases). CDR3 length equals 13 residues. The germline V and J ends were trimmed by 6 bases and 0 bases, with 9 bases remaining between them. Germline CDR1 is MNHEY and CDR2 is SMNVEV (reference sequence). As DNA, the CDR3 is TGTGCCAGCAGGAGGGAAAGCTCCTACGAGCAGTACTTC. Protein: CASRRESSYEQYF.

This clone was counted once. The rearrangement joins TRBV27 to TRBJ2-1, with D unclear. There are 11 residues in the CDR3. V was cut by 1 base and J by 9 bases, with 4 bases left in between. Germline CDR1 is MNHEY and CDR2 is SMNVEV (reference sequence). The CDR3 DNA reads as TGTGCCAGCAGTTTATGGCCTGAGCAGTTCTTC. Encoded protein: CASSLWPEQFF.

This chain uses TRBV7-9 with TRBJ1-1, with D hard to call. The germline V gene encodes CDR1 SEHNR and CDR2 FQNEAQ (reference sequence). The V and J ends lost 2 bases and 3 bases respectively, with 10 bases between them. The CDR3 runs to 14 residues. DNA of the CDR3: TGTGCCAGCAGCTTATCCCGGTATGACACTGAAGCTTTCTTT. This gives the protein CASSLSRYDTEAFF.